This T cell receptor beta chain is from a study of CD8 T cells in ankylosing spondylitis. Overall study findings and caveats: What appeared characteristic of ankylosing spondylitis blood was a TCR beta motif of under 10 highly homologous variants.

One entry per CDR3 protein, called by TCRdb with MiXCR from the 5' RACE reads. The sample holds hundreds of thousands of distinct CDR3 sequences; about 25% are singletons and the top ten take 0.89%. Germline V gives CDR1 SQVTM, CDR2 ANQGSEA. The CDR3 length is 13 residues. The J segment lost 8 bases and the V segment lost 5 bases, leaving 4 bases of the junction unmatched. This clonotype was picked up a small number of times. Its target is unknown. The genes are TRBV29-1 and TRBJ1-6; TRBD1 agrees at 9 bases. What was sequenced was blood, either unsorted or a sorted T cell fraction (not recorded which). The TCR comes from a male donor with ankylosing spondylitis. The CDR3: CSVSTGGDSPLHF. The CDR3 nucleotides read TGCAGCGTTAGTACAGGGGGCGATTCACCCCTCCACTTT.